Below, 17 T cell receptor beta chains from the same sample are listed, as sequenced in a study of blood T cell repertoires in COVID-19. The protocol was immunoSEQ multiplex PCR, while the TCRdb copy is restricted to in-frame clones and leaves out a portion. The sample consists of more than 95,000 clones, approximately 85% of them appearing once. The sequencing input was peripheral blood. The receptors here all came from a man older than 75 with active or convalescent COVID-19.

V usage is TRBV5-1 and J usage is TRBJ1-2; TRBD1 matches at 8 bases. The J segment lost 4 bases and the V segment lost 2 bases, leaving 7 bases of the junction unmatched. This CDR3 spans 15 amino acids. Germline CDR1 is SGHRS and CDR2 is YFSETQ. CDR3 nucleotide sequence: TGCGCCAGCAGCTTACAGGGGGAGCGTAGCTATGGCTACACCTTC. Its translation: CASSLQGERSYGYTF.

The genes are TRBV7-2 and TRBJ2-3; TRBD2 aligns across 8 bases. V lost 3 bases to trimming and J lost 4 bases; unmatched junction nucleotides: 9. The V gene's germline CDR1 is SGHTA and CDR2 FQGNSA. The CDR3 has 16 amino acids. CDR3 loop: CASSLAGTSGADTQYF. The CDR3 DNA is TGTGCCAGCAGCTTGGCCGGGACTAGTGGGGCAGATACGCAGTATTTT.

This chain links TRBV6-5 with TRBJ1-1, with D maybe TRBD1 (5 bases). Trimming removed 6 bases at V and 1 base at J, with 6 bases between. Germline CDR1 and CDR2: MNHEY and SVGAGI. This CDR3 region has 12 residues. The CDR3 DNA reads TGTGCCAGCAGGGGGGGGAACACTGAAGCTTTCTTT. This codes for CASRGGNTEAFF.

The chain couples TRBV13 to TRBJ2-3; D is unresolved. Germline V gives CDR1 PRHDT, CDR2 FYEKMQ (reference sequence). The CDR3 is 15 residues long. Between the trimmed V and J ends, which lost 5 bases and 2 bases, there was a span of 14 bases. The CDR3 DNA follows: TGTGCCAGCAGCCCCGCTGACTCCAACACAGATACGCAGTATTTT. Translated, it gives CASSPADSNTDTQYF.

This chain joins TRBV5-6 and TRBJ1-1; 10 positions agree with TRBD1. Unmatched junction bases numbered 4, after V lost 4 bases and J lost 4 bases. Germline CDR1 and CDR2: SGHDT and YYEEEE. The CDR3 has 14 residues. CDR3 sequence: CASSGRDRGTEAFF. CDR3 coding DNA: TGTGCCAGCAGCGGACGGGACAGGGGCACTGAAGCTTTCTTT.

V and J are TRBV27 and TRBJ1-1; 7 bases are a match to TRBD1. Losses at the gene ends were 8 bases for V and 4 bases for J; bases not matched to a gene: 4. Germline V gene data show CDR1 as MNHEY and CDR2 as SMNVEV (reference sequence). CDR3 length: 12 residues. The CDR3 nucleotides are TGTGCCAGCTCAGGGGGTAGCACTGAAGCTTTCTTT. As protein: CASSGGSTEAFF.

J is TRBJ2-2 and V is TRBV29-1, with D possibly matching TRBD2 (5 bases). CDR1 is SQVTM, CDR2 ANQGSEA, per germline. This CDR3 is 14 amino acids long. The V gene lost 4 bases and the J gene lost 6 bases, with 15 bases spanning the gap. The CDR3 DNA follows: TGCAGCGTTGCAACAACTAGGCCTGCCGGGGAGCTGTTTTTT. This codes for CSVATTRPAGELFF.

The chain combines TRBV18 with TRBJ2-1; TRBD2 might be the D (6 bases). CDR3 length: 15 amino acids. Trimming stripped 2 bases from V and 8 bases from J, with 16 bases between. Germline CDR1 is KGHSH and CDR2 is LQKENI. The CDR3 DNA reads TGTGCCAGCTCACCATGGGGACTCCTTAAGGATGAGCAGTTCTTC. It encodes CASSPWGLLKDEQFF.

V usage is TRBV6-5 and J usage is TRBJ1-6; tentatively, D is TRBD1 (5 bases). The V end was cut by 6 bases, the J end by 10 bases, with 10 bases between. Germline V gene sequence: CDR1 MNHEY, CDR2 SVGAGI. This CDR3 has 12 residues. CDR3 sequence (DNA): TGTGCCAGCAGCTCAGGGTACTCACCCCTCCACTTT. As protein: CASSSGYSPLHF.

The rearrangement uses TRBV14 and TRBJ1-1; D gene uncertain. Germline CDR1 SGHDN, CDR2 FVKESK. V was pared by 4 bases and J by 1 base, with 13 bases between. This CDR3 is built from 15 residues. The CDR3 reads CASSRARVANTEAFF. CDR3 DNA sequence: TGTGCCAGCAGCCGGGCGAGGGTTGCGAACACTGAAGCTTTCTTT.

The chain couples TRBV9 to TRBJ1-2; TRBD1 is a possible D gene (5 bases). Germline V gene sequence: CDR1 SGDLS, CDR2 YYNGEE. There are 11 residues in the CDR3. Trimming took 7 bases from V and 5 from J, leaving 9 bases between them. Here the CDR3 DNA reads TGTGCCAGCTCAAAGGGGTATGGCTACACCTTC. Translating it yields CASSKGYGYTF. Full variable domain (remainder filled in from reference TRBV9 and TRBJ1-2): DSGVTQTPKHLITATGQRVTLRCSPRSGDLSVYWYQQSLDQGLQFLIQYYNGEERAKGNILERFSAQQFPDLHSELNLSSLELGDSALYFCASSKGYGYTFGSGTRLTVV.

The rearrangement uses TRBV6-5 and TRBJ1-6; no reliable D call. Germline loops: CDR1 MNHEY, CDR2 SVGAGI. Trimming shortened V by 0 bases and J by 8 bases, and 8 bases separated the two germline ends. The CDR3 is 14 residues long. In DNA, the CDR3 is TGTGCCAGCAGTTACTCGTTTAGCGATTCACCCCTCCACTTT. This sequence encodes CASSYSFSDSPLHF.

This rearrangement joins TRBV6-2 or TRBV6-3 to TRBJ2-1; a possible D gene is TRBD1 (5 bases). Trimming removed 5 bases from V and 10 bases from J, with 9 bases in between. The CDR3 is 11 residues long. Looked up from germline, CDR1 is MNHEY and CDR2 is SVGEGT. CDR3 residues: CASSQRTEQFF. In nucleotides, the CDR3 is TGTGCCAGCAGTCAACGGACAGAGCAGTTCTTC.

This clone showed up just a few times. The chain links TRBV4-1 to TRBJ1-3; the D is unclear. Germline-derived CDR1 and CDR2 are MGHRA and YSYEKL. The CDR3 has 15 residues. V was shortened by 0 bases and J by 4 bases, with 10 bases between the two germline ends. This CDR3 reads CASSQDGRVGNTIYF. In DNA form, the CDR3 reads TGCGCCAGCAGCCAAGATGGGAGGGTCGGAAACACCATATATTTT.

The chain is built from TRBV5-1 and TRBJ2-1, with 7 bases fitting TRBD2. Trimming at V came to 5 bases and at J to 6 bases, leaving 11 bases not matched to a gene. CDR3 size: 15 residues. The germline gives CDR1 SGHRS, CDR2 YFSETQ. The CDR3 is CASSPRGVSVNEQFF. The DNA for the CDR3 is TGCGCCAGCAGTCCCCGGGGGGTCTCGGTCAATGAGCAGTTCTTC.

The V call is TRBV19, the J call TRBJ1-3; tentatively, D is TRBD1 (6 bases). Germline V lookup: CDR1 LNHDA, CDR2 SQIVND (reference sequence). Trimming left V 3 bases short and J 2 bases short, with 20 bases between. This CDR3 has 18 residues. In DNA, the CDR3 is TGTGCCAGTAGTATCTTCTTATCGGATCCAGGGGCTGGAAACACCATATATTTT. Translated: CASSIFLSDPGAGNTIYF.

The rearrangement uses TRBV14 and TRBJ2-7; 11 bases match TRBD1. Germline V gene data show CDR1 as SGHDN and CDR2 as FVKESK. The ends lost 4 bases at V and 1 base at J; junction bases unmatched: 3. The CDR3 runs 15 residues. This CDR3 is CASSLGDRGSYEQYF. The CDR3 DNA reads TGTGCCAGCAGCCTCGGGGACAGGGGGTCCTACGAGCAGTACTTC.